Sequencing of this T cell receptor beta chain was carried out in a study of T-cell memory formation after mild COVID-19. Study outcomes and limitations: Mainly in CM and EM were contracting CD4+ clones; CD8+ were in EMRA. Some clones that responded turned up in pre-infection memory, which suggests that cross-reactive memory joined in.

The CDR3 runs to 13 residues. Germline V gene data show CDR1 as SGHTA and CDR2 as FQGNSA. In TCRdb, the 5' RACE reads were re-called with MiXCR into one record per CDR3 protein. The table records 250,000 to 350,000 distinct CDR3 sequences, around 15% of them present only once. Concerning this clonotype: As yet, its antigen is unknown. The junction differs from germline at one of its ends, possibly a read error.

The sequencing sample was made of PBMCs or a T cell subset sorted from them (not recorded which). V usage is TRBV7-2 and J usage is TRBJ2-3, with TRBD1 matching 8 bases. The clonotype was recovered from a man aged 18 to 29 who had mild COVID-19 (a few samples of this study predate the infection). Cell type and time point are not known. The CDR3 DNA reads TGTGCCAGCAGCTTCGGTCTGGGACAGGACAGAGTTTTT. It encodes CASSFGLGQDRVF.